This T cell receptor (beta chain) was captured in a study of sequential checkpoint blockade in melanoma. This clone was seen more than once but under ten times. Sequenced by immunoSEQ multiplex PCR; TCRdb stores in-frame clones only, minus some. The sample contains 2,500 to 3,000 clones, less than 20% of which appear only once. Trimming took 4 bases from V and 7 from J, leaving 16 bases between them. The CDR3 has 15 amino acids. Germline assignment: CDR1 SGHNT and CDR2 YENEEA. Specified treatment: randomized to nivolumab then ipilimumab (arm A) or the reverse (arm B). This receptor was obtained from a human donor with melanoma. This material consisted of tumor tissue (inferred from file names), taken from a patient given nivolumab and ipilimumab in sequence. The V and J genes are TRBV11-3 and TRBJ1-4; TRBD1 is a possible D gene (5 bases). CDR3 sequence (DNA): TGTGCCAGCAGCTACGTACGCGGGACTCCTGAAAAACTGTTTTTT. It is translated as CASSYVRGTPEKLFF.